The 27 T cell receptor beta chains listed next were all sequenced from one sample in a study of neoadjuvant nivolumab and ipilimumab in lung cancer. Sequencing used immunoSEQ multiplex PCR; TCRdb keeps in-frame clones, though not all of them. The profile shows 25,000 to 30,000 clones, approximately 80% of them singletons. This specimen consisted of tumor tissue, obtained after neoadjuvant nivolumab, alone or with ipilimumab, at or shortly before surgery. The receptors here all came from an adult with non-small cell lung cancer.

J is TRBJ2-1 and V is TRBV5-4; TRBD2 matches 14 bases. Germline assignment: CDR1 SGHNT and CDR2 YYREEE (reference sequence). The CDR3 covers 18 residues. V was pared by 4 bases and J by 0 bases, with 6 bases of the junction left unmatched. The CDR3 sequence: CASSGRLAGGLSYNEQFF. The CDR3, as DNA: TGTGCCAGCAGCGGGAGACTAGCGGGGGGGCTCTCCTACAATGAGCAGTTCTTC.

The gene calls are TRBV7-2 and TRBJ1-4; 7 bases match TRBD1. The CDR3 consists of 15 residues. Germline values: CDR1 SGHTA, CDR2 FQGNSA. J lost 8 bases, V lost 5 bases, and 11 bases had no gene match. The CDR3 DNA reads as TGTGCCAGCAGCCCCTCGAGGGGGCTACGGGAAAAACTGTTTTTT. Translating it yields CASSPSRGLREKLFF.

The rearrangement links TRBV5-1 to TRBJ2-7; no clear D. V gave up 4 bases and J gave up 3 bases, with 14 bases separating them. The CDR3 covers 14 residues. Looked up from germline, CDR1 is SGHRS and CDR2 is YFSETQ. CDR3 nucleotides: TGCGCCAGCAGCATGTCTGGATCTTTCTACGAGCAGTACTTC. It encodes CASSMSGSFYEQYF.

The chain links TRBV9 to TRBJ2-7, with D unresolved. CDR3 size: 15 residues. Germline CDR1 reads SGDLS; CDR2 reads YYNGEE. V was clipped by 0 bases and J by 0 bases, with 10 bases between them. In DNA form, the CDR3 reads TGTGCCAGCAGCGTAGTGGCCGAGAGCTCCTACGAGCAGTACTTC. Translated: CASSVVAESSYEQYF. Filled out from reference TRBV9 and TRBJ2-7, the complete variable domain reads DSGVTQTPKHLITATGQRVTLRCSPRSGDLSVYWYQQSLDQGLQFLIQYYNGEERAKGNILERFSAQQFPDLHSELNLSSLELGDSALYFCASSVVAESSYEQYFGPGTRLTVT.

In its sample, this clone was seen once. V usage is TRBV6-1 and J usage is TRBJ1-4; no reliable D call. CDR3 length: 12 amino acids. The V and J ends lost 5 bases and 12 bases respectively, with 13 bases between them. The germline V gene has CDR1 MNHNS and CDR2 SASEGT. CDR3 bases: TGTGCCAGCAGTCAAGGTGGCAGCCAACTGTTTTTT. Translated, it gives CASSQGGSQLFF.

The chain is built from TRBV5-5 and TRBJ1-6; weak D call: TRBD1 (5 bases). CDR3 length equals 14 residues. Germline V CDR1 and CDR2: SGHKS, YYEKEE (reference sequence). Trimming pared 0 bases from V and 5 bases from J, leaving 6 bases between. The CDR3 nucleotides read TGTGCCAGCAGCTTGGGACAGAATAATTCACCCCTCCACTTT. Protein sequence: CASSLGQNNSPLHF.

This chain joins TRBV6-6 and TRBJ1-5; TRBD1 is a possible D gene (5 bases). Trimming took off 9 bases at V and 1 base at J, with 16 bases between the two ends. This CDR3 region has 15 residues. In germline, CDR1 is MNHNY, CDR2 SVGAGI (reference sequence). The CDR3 region has the DNA TGTGCCAGTTACCTGGGGGGGATGAGCAATCAGCCCCAGCATTTT. Protein: CASYLGGMSNQPQHF.

V gene TRBV5-1 combines with J gene TRBJ2-5, with TRBD1 identical over 8 bases. From germline, CDR1 is SGHRS and CDR2 YFSETQ. The ends lost 4 bases at V and 2 bases at J; junction bases unmatched: 4. The CDR3 has 14 residues. DNA for the CDR3: TGCGCCAGCAGCATCGGGACAGGACAAGAGACCCAGTACTTC. Its translation is CASSIGTGQETQYF.

In DNA form, the CDR3 reads TGTGCCAGCAGTTACGGCGGGGGGGTCTTAGGAGAGCAGTTCTTC. Its translation: CASSYGGGVLGEQFF. This chain joins TRBV6-5 and TRBJ2-1; the match to TRBD2 covers 9 bases. Germline CDR1 reads MNHEY; CDR2 reads SVGAGI. V lost 2 bases to trimming and J lost 10 bases; unmatched junction nucleotides: 9. The CDR3 spans 15 residues.

The chain uses TRBV6-1 and TRBJ1-6; TRBD1 agrees at 9 bases. The trim removed 5 bases at V and 7 bases at J, leaving 3 bases unmatched. This CDR3 contains 14 residues. Per the germline V gene, CDR1 is MNHNS and CDR2 is SASEGT. CDR3 sequence: CASSMDRGNSPLHF. The CDR3, as DNA: TGTGCCAGCAGTATGGACAGGGGCAATTCACCCCTCCACTTT.

The V gene is TRBV4-3, the J gene TRBJ1-5, with no clear D. The CDR3 has 14 residues. Germline values: CDR1 LGHNA, CDR2 YSLEER. V lost 1 base to trimming and J lost 6 bases, with 10 bases between them. The CDR3 spells CASSQGVGFQPQHF. The CDR3 nucleotides are TGCGCCAGCAGCCAAGGGGTTGGTTTTCAGCCCCAGCATTTT.

The CDR3 is CASSLGVGTDTQYF. The DNA for the CDR3 is TGTGCCAGCAGCTTGGGAGTCGGCACAGATACGCAGTATTTT. The rearrangement uses TRBV11-2 and TRBJ2-3, with D possibly TRBD2 on 5 matching bases. There are 14 residues in the CDR3. The germline V and J ends were trimmed by 3 bases and 1 base, with 8 bases remaining between them. Per germline, CDR1 SGHAT and CDR2 FQNNGV.

The gene calls are TRBV6-5 and TRBJ2-2, with unresolved D. Per germline, CDR1 MNHEY and CDR2 SVGAGI. This CDR3 has 13 amino acids. The V end lost 1 base, the J end lost 1 base, and 1 base lay between the germline ends. In DNA form, the CDR3 reads TGTGCCAGCAGTTACTGGAACACCGGGGAGCTGTTTTTT. It encodes CASSYWNTGELFF.

There are a few counts of this clone. V gene TRBV9 combines with J gene TRBJ1-2; 8 nucleotides align to TRBD1. J lost 3 bases, V lost 3 bases, and 4 bases had no gene match. CDR1 SGDLS and CDR2 YYNGEE come from the germline V gene. CDR3 length: 14 residues. The CDR3 coding sequence is TGTGCCAGCAGCGCTGGACAGGGCTACTATGGCTACACCTTC. Translation: CASSAGQGYYGYTF.

In its sample, this clone was seen a few times. The CDR3, as DNA: TGTGCCAGCAGTGGCCCACACTATGGCTACACCTTC. Amino acid sequence: CASSGPHYGYTF. The chain joins TRBV2 to TRBJ1-2; D is unresolved. Germline assignment: CDR1 SNHLY and CDR2 FYNNEI. This CDR3 spans 12 amino acids. V lost 4 bases, J lost 3 bases, and 6 bases lay in between.

The gene calls are TRBV19 and TRBJ2-7, with TRBD1 as a possible D gene (6 bases). Germline V gene lookup returns CDR1 LNHDA and CDR2 SQIVND (reference sequence). Trimming removed 4 bases at V and 9 bases at J, with 13 bases between. The CDR3 sequence is 12 residues long. CDR3 residues: CASSTLQGPQYF. The CDR3 nucleotides read TGTGCCAGTAGTACATTACAGGGCCCGCAGTACTTC.

This chain uses TRBV5-6 with TRBJ2-1; 9 nucleotides match TRBD2. CDR3 length: 15 amino acids. CDR1 is SGHDT and CDR2 is YYEEEE in the germline V gene. J was trimmed by 4 bases and V by 5 bases; bases with no gene match: 7. DNA for the CDR3: TGTGCCAGCAGTCCCGGGACTAGCAGTTACAATGAGCAGTTCTTC. It yields the protein CASSPGTSSYNEQFF.

The rearrangement joins TRBV6-1 to TRBJ2-7; the D call may be TRBD1 or TRBD2 (5 bases each). CDR3 length: 13 residues. Germline V gene sequence: CDR1 MNHNS, CDR2 SASEGT. Trimming left V 8 bases short and J 0 bases short, with 11 bases between. For the CDR3, the DNA is TGTGCCAGCGACCGGGACGTCTCCTACGAGCAGTACTTC. It specifies CASDRDVSYEQYF.

This clone was counted between two and nine times. This rearrangement joins TRBV9 to TRBJ1-1, with a weak D call TRBD1 (5 bases). Trimming left V 5 bases short and J 7 bases short, with 12 bases between. Germline CDR1 reads SGDLS; CDR2 reads YYNGEE. This CDR3 region has 12 residues. The CDR3 DNA sequence: TGTGCCAGCAGTGGGACGGGTGGTGAAGCTTTCTTT. Protein sequence: CASSGTGGEAFF.

The chain has TRBV5-1 and TRBJ2-7; 9 positions agree with TRBD1. J lost 6 bases, V lost 4 bases, and 8 bases had no gene match. Germline V CDR1 and CDR2: SGHRS, YFSETQ. This CDR3 is 14 amino acids long. In nucleotides, the CDR3 is TGCGCCAGCAGCCCCCGACAGGGGGGGAGCGAGCAGTACTTC. It is translated as CASSPRQGGSEQYF.

The chain's CDR3 is CASSVAPSMNTEAFF. In DNA, the CDR3 is TGTGCCAGCAGCGTAGCTCCAAGCATGAACACTGAAGCTTTCTTT. The V gene is TRBV9, the J gene TRBJ1-1; D gene ambiguous. Germline CDR1 reads SGDLS; CDR2 reads YYNGEE. Deletions cut 0 bases from V and 0 bases from J, with 9 bases between. This CDR3 has 15 residues.

The gene calls are TRBV6-6 and TRBJ2-1; tentative D call: TRBD2 (6 bases). This CDR3 comprises 14 residues. V dropped 0 bases and J dropped 7 bases, with 10 bases sitting between them. Germline lookup yields CDR1 MNHNY and CDR2 SVGAGI (reference sequence). The CDR3 region is CASSYSSGGNEQFF. In nucleotides, the CDR3 is TGTGCCAGCAGTTACTCGTCCGGAGGGAATGAGCAGTTCTTC.

This clone was seen a few times. V and J are TRBV6-4 and TRBJ1-5; no reliable D call. V was pared by 3 bases and J by 6 bases, with 12 bases between. CDR1 is MRHNA and CDR2 is SNTAGT in the germline V gene. The CDR3 length is 14 residues. The CDR3 bases are TGTGCCAGCAGTGAAGGTGTGGGAACTCAGCCCCAGCATTTT. It codes for CASSEGVGTQPQHF.

This clone was detected only a few times. The chain uses TRBV5-4 and TRBJ2-3; tentative D call: TRBD1 (5 bases). The germline CDR1 and CDR2 sequences are SGHNT and YYREEE (reference sequence). The CDR3 totals 16 residues. Trimming shortened V by 4 bases and J by 2 bases, and 17 bases separated the two germline ends. The chain's CDR3 is CASSLHSGRATDTQYF. CDR3 nucleotide sequence: TGTGCCAGCAGCCTCCATTCGGGCAGGGCCACAGATACGCAGTATTTT.

The V and J genes are TRBV7-2 and TRBJ2-3; weak D call: TRBD2 (7 bases). Germline V gene data show CDR1 as SGHTA and CDR2 as FQGNSA. Trimming removed 3 bases at V and 5 bases at J, with 15 bases between. There are 15 residues in the CDR3. CDR3 bases: TGTGCCAGCAGCTTGGGGGGGGCCAGACGAGATACGCAGTATTTT. Amino acids: CASSLGGARRDTQYF.

The rearrangement joins TRBV7-9 to TRBJ2-6; D might be TRBD1 (6 bases). Germline CDR1 SEHNR, CDR2 FQNEAQ (reference sequence). The CDR3 extends over 16 amino acids. V was cut by 0 bases and J by 3 bases, with 9 bases left in between. Here the CDR3 DNA reads TGTGCCAGCAGCTTAGCAACAGGGTTTGGGGCCAACGTCCTGACTTTC. Translating gives CASSLATGFGANVLTF.

This clone was found once. The chain joins TRBV7-2 to TRBJ2-5, with 10 positions matching TRBD2. V was clipped by 3 bases and J by 2 bases; unmatched bases: 3. The CDR3 spans 15 residues. Germline values: CDR1 SGHTA, CDR2 FQGNSA. The CDR3 here is CASSFGLADQETQYF. The CDR3 DNA reads as TGTGCCAGCAGCTTCGGACTAGCGGATCAAGAGACCCAGTACTTC.